The clone carrying this T cell receptor beta chain was counted between two and nine times. Its antigen is unidentified. This sample is part of a study of naive and memory T cell subsets. Study conclusions and caveats: No ground truth validated the naive and memory repertoire findings. Possibly reflecting memory cells re-expressing CD45RA, a few larger clonotypes occurred in naive repertoires, especially CD8. RNA-based TCR counts may shift with T cell activation and differentiation.

V was pared by 6 bases and J by 9 bases, with 10 bases of the junction left unmatched. Germline CDR1 is ENHRY and CDR2 is SYGVKD. This CDR3 has 13 amino acids. Two oligonucleotides, mixed equimolar, formed the beta constant-region primer covering TRBC1 and TRBC2. The ligated cDNA underwent four PCR rounds using SP2 and nested alpha and beta constant-region primers. Each CDR3 protein gets one entry after TCRdb re-called the UMI-ligation and nested PCR reads with MiXCR. The sample includes 140,000 to 150,000 distinct CDR3 sequences, approximately 24% of them seen just once. CD8 T cells were positively selected from what remained after CD4 positive selection. Cells stained for CD3, CD4, CD8, CD45RA, CD27 and viability were sorted into four CD45RA/CD27 subsets.

The chain links TRBV10-3 to TRBJ2-7, with TRBD2 identical over 8 bases. The specimen sequenced was naive CD4+ T cells from blood. This receptor was identified in a human donor in good health. Here the CDR3 DNA reads TGTGCCATCAGAGGGACTAGTGTCGGTAGGCAGTACTTC. Translation: CAIRGTSVGRQYF.